The 7 T cell receptor beta chains below come from one sample, sequenced in a study of T cells in Graves' hyperthyroidism and ophthalmopathy. Researchers took RNA transcripts and amplified the TCR beta CDR3 regions from them. The HTBI primer set was used in a first-round RT-PCR of the TCR CDR3. TCRdb ran MiXCR on the multiplex PCR reads and lists one entry per CDR3 protein. The sample holds 500,000 to 650,000 distinct CDR3 sequences, over 45% seen once. What was sequenced was peripheral blood or thyroid tissue (not recorded which). The source is an adult woman with Graves' disease, either hyperthyroidism or ophthalmopathy (not recorded which).

This clonotype appeared a few times. The chain links TRBV29-1 to TRBJ1-2; no firm D call. V was shortened by 4 bases and J by 6 bases, with 12 bases between the two germline ends. Germline-derived CDR1 and CDR2 are SQVTM and ANQGSEA. The length of the CDR3 is 12 residues. This CDR3 is CSVGMGFDGYTF. CDR3 nucleotide sequence: TGCAGCGTTGGTATGGGATTTGATGGCTACACCTTC.

The chain combines TRBV7-8 with TRBJ2-7; D not resolved. The CDR3 consists of 14 residues. Trimming removed 1 base from V and 5 bases from J, with 12 bases in between. Looked up from germline, CDR1 is SGHVS and CDR2 is FQNEAQ. The CDR3 bases are TGTGCCAGCAGCTTAGTGGGTCCTGTTCACGAGCAGTACTTC. Translation gives CASSLVGPVHEQYF.

The chain links TRBV29-1 to TRBJ2-5, with 7 bases fitting TRBD1. The length of the CDR3 is 13 residues. With 7 bases clipped from V and 5 bases from J, the junction kept 10 bases outside the gene matches. Looked up from germline, CDR1 is SQVTM and CDR2 is ANQGSEA. In nucleotides, the CDR3 is TGCAGCGCAGGGGGTTATGCCGGGGAGACCCAGTACTTC. Translation gives CSAGGYAGETQYF.

This clonotype was picked up many times. The rearrangement links TRBV5-1 to TRBJ2-5; 7 bases map to TRBD1. Germline V lookup: CDR1 SGHRS, CDR2 YFSETQ. Trimming cost V 4 bases and J 2 bases; bases outside gene matches: 5. This CDR3 contains 14 residues. CDR3 residues: CASSLWDRQETQYF. The CDR3 DNA reads TGCGCCAGCAGCCTCTGGGACAGACAAGAGACCCAGTACTTC.

This clonotype was recorded many times. The V and J genes are TRBV5-1 and TRBJ1-2; D is unresolved. Germline CDR1 is SGHRS and CDR2 is YFSETQ. The CDR3 totals 13 residues. The V gene lost 4 bases and the J gene lost 2 bases, with 9 bases spanning the gap. The CDR3 coding sequence is TGCGCCAGCAGCAACGGGGAAAACTATGGCTACACCTTC. Translating it yields CASSNGENYGYTF.

This clonotype was counted many times. The genes are TRBV6-1 and TRBJ1-2, with 10 bases that match TRBD1. Per germline, CDR1 MNHNS and CDR2 SASEGT. Trimming cost V 5 bases and J 7 bases; bases outside gene matches: 7. CDR3 size: 14 residues. CDR3 nucleotides: TGTGCCAGCAGTTACCTGACAGGGGGCCGTGGCTACACCTTC. Translated: CASSYLTGGRGYTF.

This chain links TRBV27 with TRBJ1-2, with 7 bases identical to TRBD1. CDR1 and CDR2 from the germline V gene are MNHEY and SMNVEV (reference sequence). V shed 7 bases and J 1 base; nucleotides not matched to a gene: 12. The CDR3 is 16 residues long. This CDR3 is CASKDRVDRLNYGYTF. CDR3 bases: TGTGCCAGCAAGGATCGGGTGGACAGGCTTAACTATGGCTACACCTTC.